This T cell receptor (beta chain) was identified during a study of blood T cell repertoires in COVID-19. Overall study: COVID-19 samples, acute and convalescent, were from the United States, Italy and Spain. PBMCs, B-cell-depleted T cells, or T cells provided the cDNA or gDNA that made up the material.

As processed by the authors: Amplification with reference gene primers provided the estimates of nucleated cell counts. Only in-frame clones appear in the TCRdb table, and some are missing; sequencing was by immunoSEQ multiplex PCR. The V and J calls and clone size were taken over from that table, and D and trimming were inferred from the DNA. The sample has about 130,000 clones; 60% to 80% are singletons. Deletions cut 7 bases from V and 3 bases from J, with 15 bases between. The CDR3 totals 14 residues. Germline V gives CDR1 MNHNY, CDR2 SVGAGI (reference sequence). Sequencing used peripheral blood. V gene TRBV6-6 combines with J gene TRBJ2-5; possibly TRBD1 for D (6 bases). The TCR originated in a woman between 65 and 79 years old with acute or convalescent COVID-19. The DNA of the CDR3 is TGTGCCAGCATTTCGACAGGCCGGAAAGAGACCCAGTACTTC. Protein: CASISTGRKETQYF.